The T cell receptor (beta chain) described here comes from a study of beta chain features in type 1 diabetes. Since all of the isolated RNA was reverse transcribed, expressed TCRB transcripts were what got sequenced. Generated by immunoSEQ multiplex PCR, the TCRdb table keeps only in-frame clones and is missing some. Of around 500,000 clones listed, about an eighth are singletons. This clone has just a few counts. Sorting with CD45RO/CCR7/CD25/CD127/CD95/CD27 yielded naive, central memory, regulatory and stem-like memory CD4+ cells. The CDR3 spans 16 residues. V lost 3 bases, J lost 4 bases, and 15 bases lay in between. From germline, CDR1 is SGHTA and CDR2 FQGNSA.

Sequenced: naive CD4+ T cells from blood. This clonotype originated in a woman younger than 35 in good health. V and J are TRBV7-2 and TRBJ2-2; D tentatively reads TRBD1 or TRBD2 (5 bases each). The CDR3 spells CASSFRSGTTTGELFF. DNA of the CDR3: TGTGCCAGCAGCTTTCGATCCGGGACCACCACCGGGGAGCTGTTTTTT.